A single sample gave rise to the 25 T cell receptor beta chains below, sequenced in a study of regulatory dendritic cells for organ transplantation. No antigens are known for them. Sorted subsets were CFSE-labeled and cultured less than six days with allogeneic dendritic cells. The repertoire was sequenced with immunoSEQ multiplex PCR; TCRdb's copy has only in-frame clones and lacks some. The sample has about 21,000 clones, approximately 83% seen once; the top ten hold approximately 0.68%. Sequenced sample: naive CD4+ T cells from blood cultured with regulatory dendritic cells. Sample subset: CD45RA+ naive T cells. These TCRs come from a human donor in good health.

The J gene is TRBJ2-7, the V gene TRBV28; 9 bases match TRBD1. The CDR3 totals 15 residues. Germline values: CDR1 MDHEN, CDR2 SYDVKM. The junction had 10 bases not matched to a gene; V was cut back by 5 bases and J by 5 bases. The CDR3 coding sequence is TGTGCCAGCAGTCCAACCGGGACAGGGAAGAACGAGCAGTACTTC. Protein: CASSPTGTGKNEQYF. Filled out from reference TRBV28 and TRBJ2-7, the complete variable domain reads DVKVTQSSRYLVKRTGEKVFLECVQDMDHENMFWYRQDPGLGLRLIYFSYDVKMKEKGDIPEGYSVSREKKERFSLILESASTNQTSMYLCASSPTGTGKNEQYFGPGTRLTVT.

DNA of the CDR3: TGTGCCAGCAGCTTAACTAGGCGGGACCCCTACGAGCAGTACTTC. Translating it yields CASSLTRRDPYEQYF. The chain combines TRBV7-8 with TRBJ2-7; TRBD2 is a possible D gene (6 bases). Trimming took 2 bases from V and 2 from J, leaving 13 bases between them. The CDR3 is made up of 15 amino acids. The germline CDR1 and CDR2 sequences are SGHVS and FQNEAQ.

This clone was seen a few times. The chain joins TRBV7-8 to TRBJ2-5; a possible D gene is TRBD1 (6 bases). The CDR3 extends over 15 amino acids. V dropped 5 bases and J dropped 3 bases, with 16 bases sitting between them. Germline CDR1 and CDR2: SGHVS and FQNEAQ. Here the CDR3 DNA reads TGTGCCAGCAGCATGCCGGGACAAGGGGAAGAGACCCAGTACTTC. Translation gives CASSMPGQGEETQYF.

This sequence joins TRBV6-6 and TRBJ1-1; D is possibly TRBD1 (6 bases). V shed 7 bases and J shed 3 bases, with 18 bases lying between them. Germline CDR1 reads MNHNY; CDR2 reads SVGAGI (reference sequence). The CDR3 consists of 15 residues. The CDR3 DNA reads TGTGCCAGCACCAACCGGGGTGGGGGCGACACTGAAGCTTTCTTT. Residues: CASTNRGGGDTEAFF.

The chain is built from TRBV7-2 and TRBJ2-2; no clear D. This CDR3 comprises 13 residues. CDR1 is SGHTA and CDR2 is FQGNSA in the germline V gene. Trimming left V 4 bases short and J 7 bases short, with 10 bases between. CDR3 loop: CASSSKAFGELFF. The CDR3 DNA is TGTGCCAGCAGCTCGAAAGCCTTCGGGGAGCTGTTTTTT.

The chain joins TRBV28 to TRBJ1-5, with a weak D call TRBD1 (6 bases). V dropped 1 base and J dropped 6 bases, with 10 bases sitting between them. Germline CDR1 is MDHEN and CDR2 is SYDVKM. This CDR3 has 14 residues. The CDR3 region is CASSLFQGSQPQHF. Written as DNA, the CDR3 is TGTGCCAGCAGTTTATTCCAGGGGAGTCAGCCCCAGCATTTT.

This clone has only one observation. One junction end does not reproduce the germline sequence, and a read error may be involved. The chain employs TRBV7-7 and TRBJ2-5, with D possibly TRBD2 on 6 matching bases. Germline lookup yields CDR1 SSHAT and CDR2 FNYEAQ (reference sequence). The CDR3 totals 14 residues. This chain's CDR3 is CASSSVGGEETQYF. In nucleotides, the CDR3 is TGTGCTAGCAGCTCCGTGGGAGGAGAGGAGACCCAGTACTTC.

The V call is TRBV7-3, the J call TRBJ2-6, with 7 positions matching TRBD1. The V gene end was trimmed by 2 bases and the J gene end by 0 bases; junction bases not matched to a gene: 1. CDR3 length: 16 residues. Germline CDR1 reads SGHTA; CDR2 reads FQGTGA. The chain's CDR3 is CASSLPGGSGANVLTF. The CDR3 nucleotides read TGTGCCAGCAGCTTACCAGGGGGCTCTGGGGCCAACGTCCTGACTTTC. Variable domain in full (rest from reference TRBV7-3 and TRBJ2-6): GAGVSQTPSNKVTEKGKYVELRCDPISGHTALYWYRQSLGQGPEFLIYFQGTGAADDSGLPNDRFFAVRPEGSVSTLKIQRTERGDSAVYLCASSLPGGSGANVLTFGAGSRLTVL.

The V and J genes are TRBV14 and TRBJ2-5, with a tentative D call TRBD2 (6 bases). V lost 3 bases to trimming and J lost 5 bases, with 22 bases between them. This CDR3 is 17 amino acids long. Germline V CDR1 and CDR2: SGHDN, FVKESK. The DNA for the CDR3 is TGTGCCAGCAGCCAGACCCTCGGCGGACGGGCGGGGGAGACCCAGTACTTC. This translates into CASSQTLGGRAGETQYF.

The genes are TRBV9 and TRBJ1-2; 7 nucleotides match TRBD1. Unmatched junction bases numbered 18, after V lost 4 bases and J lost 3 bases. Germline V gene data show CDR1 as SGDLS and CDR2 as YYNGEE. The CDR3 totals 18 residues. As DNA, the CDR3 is TGTGCCAGCAGCCCGGGACCGGGACAGTCGAACCCCTACTATGGCTACACCTTC. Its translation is CASSPGPGQSNPYYGYTF. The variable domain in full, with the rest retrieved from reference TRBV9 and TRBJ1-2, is DSGVTQTPKHLITATGQRVTLRCSPRSGDLSVYWYQQSLDQGLQFLIQYYNGEERAKGNILERFSAQQFPDLHSELNLSSLELGDSALYFCASSPGPGQSNPYYGYTFGSGTRLTVV.

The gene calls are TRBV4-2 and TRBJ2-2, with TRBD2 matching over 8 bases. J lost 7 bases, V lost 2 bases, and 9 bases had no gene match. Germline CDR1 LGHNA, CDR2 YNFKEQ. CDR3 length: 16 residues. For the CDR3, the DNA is TGTGCCAGCAGCCAACAGACTAGCGAGTGGATCGGGGAGCTGTTTTTT. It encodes CASSQQTSEWIGELFF.

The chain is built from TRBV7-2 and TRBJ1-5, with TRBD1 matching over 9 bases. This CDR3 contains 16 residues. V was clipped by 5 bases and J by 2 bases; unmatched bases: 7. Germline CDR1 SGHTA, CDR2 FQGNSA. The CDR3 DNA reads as TGTGCCAGCAGCCCCAGGACAGGGGAAGGCAATCAGCCCCAGCATTTT. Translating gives CASSPRTGEGNQPQHF.

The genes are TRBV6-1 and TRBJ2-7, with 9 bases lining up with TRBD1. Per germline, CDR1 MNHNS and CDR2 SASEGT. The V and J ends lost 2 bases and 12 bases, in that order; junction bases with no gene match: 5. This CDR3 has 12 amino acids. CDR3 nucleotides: TGTGCCAGCAGTGAACTGGACAGGGGTACGTACTTC. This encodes CASSELDRGTYF.

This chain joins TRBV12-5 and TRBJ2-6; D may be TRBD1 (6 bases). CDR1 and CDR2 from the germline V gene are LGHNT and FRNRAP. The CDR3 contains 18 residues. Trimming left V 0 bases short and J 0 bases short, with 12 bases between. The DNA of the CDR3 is TGTGCTAGTGGTTTGGTCCTAACAGGGAACTCTGGGGCCAACGTCCTGACTTTC. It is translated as CASGLVLTGNSGANVLTF.

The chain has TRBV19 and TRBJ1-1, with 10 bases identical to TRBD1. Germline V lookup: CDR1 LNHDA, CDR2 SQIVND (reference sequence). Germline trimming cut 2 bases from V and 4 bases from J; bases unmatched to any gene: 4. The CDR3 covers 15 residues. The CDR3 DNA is TGTGCCAGTAGTATAATTGGGACAGGGGTCACTGAAGCTTTCTTT. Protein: CASSIIGTGVTEAFF.

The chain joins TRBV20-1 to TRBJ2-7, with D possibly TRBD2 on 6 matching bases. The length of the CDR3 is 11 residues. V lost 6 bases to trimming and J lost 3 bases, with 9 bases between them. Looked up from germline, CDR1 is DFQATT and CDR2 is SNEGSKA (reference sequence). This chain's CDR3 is CSAGGYYEQYF. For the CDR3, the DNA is TGCAGTGCAGGAGGGTACTACGAGCAGTACTTC.

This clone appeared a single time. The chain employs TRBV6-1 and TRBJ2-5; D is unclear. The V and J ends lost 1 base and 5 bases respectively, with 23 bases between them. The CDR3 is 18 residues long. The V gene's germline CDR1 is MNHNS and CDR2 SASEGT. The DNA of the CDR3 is TGTGCCAGCAGTGAAGAAGATTGGCGCCATCCAACGGAGGAGACCCAGTACTTC. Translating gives CASSEEDWRHPTEETQYF.

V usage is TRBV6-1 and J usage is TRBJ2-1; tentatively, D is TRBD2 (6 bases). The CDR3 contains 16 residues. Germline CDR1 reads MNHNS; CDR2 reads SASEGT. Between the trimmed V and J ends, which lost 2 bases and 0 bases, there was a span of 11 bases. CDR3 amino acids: CASSERWGGSYNEQFF. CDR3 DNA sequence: TGTGCCAGCAGTGAAAGGTGGGGAGGCTCCTACAATGAGCAGTTCTTC.

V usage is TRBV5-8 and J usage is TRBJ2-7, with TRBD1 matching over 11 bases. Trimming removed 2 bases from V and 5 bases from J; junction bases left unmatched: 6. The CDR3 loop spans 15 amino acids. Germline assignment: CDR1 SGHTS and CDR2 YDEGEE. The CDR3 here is CASSFRDRGYHEQYF. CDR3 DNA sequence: TGTGCCAGCAGCTTTAGGGACAGGGGGTATCACGAGCAGTACTTC. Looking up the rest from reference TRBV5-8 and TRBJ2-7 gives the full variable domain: EAGVTQSPTHLIKTRGQQATLRCSPISGHTSVYWYQQALGLGLQFLLWYDEGEERNRGNFPPRFSGRQFPNYSSELNVNALELEDSALYLCASSFRDRGYHEQYFGPGTRLTVT.

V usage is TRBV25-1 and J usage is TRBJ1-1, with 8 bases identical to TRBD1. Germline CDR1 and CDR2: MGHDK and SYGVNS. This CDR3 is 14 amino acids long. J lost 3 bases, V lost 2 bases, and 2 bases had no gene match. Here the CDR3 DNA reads TGTGCCAGCAGTGAACAGGGGGCGTACACTGAAGCTTTCTTT. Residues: CASSEQGAYTEAFF.

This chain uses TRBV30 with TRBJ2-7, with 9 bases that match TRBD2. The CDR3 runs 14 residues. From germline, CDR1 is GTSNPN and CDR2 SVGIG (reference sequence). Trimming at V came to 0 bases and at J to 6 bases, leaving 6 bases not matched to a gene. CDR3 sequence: CAWSVRLAGIEQYF. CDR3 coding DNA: TGTGCCTGGAGTGTTCGGCTAGCGGGAATCGAGCAGTACTTC. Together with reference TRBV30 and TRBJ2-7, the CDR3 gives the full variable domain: SQTIHQWPATLVQPVGSPLSLECTVEGTSNPNLYWYRQAAGRGLQLLFYSVGIGQISSEVPQNLSASRPQDRQFILSSKKLLLSDSGFYLCAWSVRLAGIEQYFGPGTRLTVT.

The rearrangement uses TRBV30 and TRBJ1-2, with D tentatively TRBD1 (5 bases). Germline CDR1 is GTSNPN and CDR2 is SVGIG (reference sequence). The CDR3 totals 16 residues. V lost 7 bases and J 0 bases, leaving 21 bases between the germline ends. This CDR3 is CAFAPPRGTSNYGYTF. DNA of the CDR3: TGTGCCTTCGCCCCCCCGAGGGGAACTTCTAACTATGGCTACACCTTC.

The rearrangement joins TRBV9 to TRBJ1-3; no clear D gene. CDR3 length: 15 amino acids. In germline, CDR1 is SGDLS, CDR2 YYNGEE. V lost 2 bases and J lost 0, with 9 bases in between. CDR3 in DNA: TGTGCCAGCAGCGTGGGCGGGAGCTCTGGAAACACCATATATTTT. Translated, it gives CASSVGGSSGNTIYF.

The CDR3 DNA reads as TGTGCCAGCAGTTTAGGACCGGGACAATCCTACGAGCAGTACTTC. Translation gives CASSLGPGQSYEQYF. The chain recombines TRBV28 with TRBJ2-7, with TRBD1 as a possible D gene (6 bases). With 2 bases removed from V and 1 base from J, the gap between germline ends came to 12 bases. CDR1 is MDHEN, CDR2 SYDVKM, per germline. There are 15 residues in the CDR3.

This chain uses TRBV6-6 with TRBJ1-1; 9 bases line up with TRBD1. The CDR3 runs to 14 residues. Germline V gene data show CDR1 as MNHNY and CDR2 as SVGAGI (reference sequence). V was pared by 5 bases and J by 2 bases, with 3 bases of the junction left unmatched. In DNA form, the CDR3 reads TGTGCCAGCAGTCAGGACAGGGGAAACACTGAAGCTTTCTTT. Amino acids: CASSQDRGNTEAFF.